This T cell receptor beta chain was captured by sequencing in a study of a mutant IDH1 vaccine in newly diagnosed glioma. Generated by immunoSEQ multiplex PCR, the TCRdb table keeps only in-frame clones and is missing some. Altogether around 63,000 clones are present, around 92% being singletons, with the ten largest covering roughly 2.5%. Specified time point: baseline, week 1 (first vaccination visit). This sample's treatment: pre-vaccination baseline after standard-of-care therapy. CDR1 and CDR2 from the germline V gene are SGHVS and FNYEAQ. The CDR3 covers 15 residues. V was clipped by 1 base and J by 2 bases; unmatched bases: 3.

The sample in question was PBMCs, obtained from a glioma patient treated with radiotherapy, temozolomide or both. This receptor was identified in a man aged 50-60 years with glioma. This rearrangement joins TRBV7-6 to TRBJ2-3, with TRBD1 matching over 7 bases. CDR3 region: CASSLDRGATDTQYF. CDR3 DNA: TGTGCCAGCAGCTTAGACAGGGGAGCCACAGATACGCAGTATTTT. The variable domain in full, completed from reference TRBV7-6 and TRBJ2-3, reads GAGVSQSPRYKVTKRGQDVALRCDPISGHVSLYWYRQALGQGPEFLTYFNYEAQQDKSGLPNDRFSAERPEGSISTLTIQRTEQRDSAMYRCASSLDRGATDTQYFGPGTRLTVL.